This T cell receptor (beta chain) was documented in a study of cytomegalovirus exposure and HLA in healthy donors. Germline V gives CDR1 SQVTM, CDR2 ANQGSEA. V was cut by 5 bases and J by 7 bases, with 18 bases left in between. The CDR3 extends over 14 amino acids. A multiplex PCR was run with 60 Vbeta primers and 13 Jbeta primers. The assay was immunoSEQ multiplex PCR, and TCRdb's table has in-frame clones only and misses some. In total, the table holds some 150,000 clones. This chain connects TRBV29-1 to TRBJ2-1, with a possible D match to TRBD1 (6 bases). The clonotype was recovered from a woman younger than 35 in good health and CMV-seropositive. Source material: PBMCs. CDR3 bases: TGCAGCGTTCACAGTTTACAGGGAAGGAATGAGCAGTTCTTC. Residues: CSVHSLQGRNEQFF.